Each of the 27 T cell receptor beta chains below was sequenced from the same sample in a study of T cell responses to AZD1222 COVID-19 vaccine (dated by TCRdb to about 2021). The sample's time point label, decoded: about 28 days (+/-7) after the second vaccine dose. Library preparation was by the immunoSEQ multiplex PCR assay. In its TCRdb copy, this immuneACCESS table keeps in-frame sequences only and misses some clones. Where compared with another copy, unresolved V genes explain less than half of these, and the others have no known cause. Across this sample there are about 200,000 clones, with approximately 95% seen only once. The biggest ten clones account for about 1% of the sample. The starting material was peripheral blood, obtained 28 days after the second AZD1222 dose. Receptors originate from an adult who received the AZD1222 COVID-19 vaccine.

This sequence joins TRBV5-6 and TRBJ2-3; 7 positions agree with TRBD2. Germline V gene sequence: CDR1 SGHDT, CDR2 YYEEEE. The trim removed 4 bases at V and 2 bases at J, leaving 13 bases unmatched. This CDR3 spans 17 amino acids. Written as DNA, the CDR3 is TGTGCCAGCAGCAGACGGACTAGGGGATCGGCCACAGATACGCAGTATTTT. Translating gives CASSRRTRGSATDTQYF.

The gene calls are TRBV6-6 and TRBJ2-2; D could derive from TRBD1 or TRBD2 (5 bases each). CDR1 and CDR2 from the germline V gene are MNHNY and SVGAGI (reference sequence). The CDR3 runs 19 residues. V lost 5 bases, J lost 0 bases, and 22 bases lay in between. The CDR3 DNA reads TGTGCCAGCAGTCCGCCGGGACGGAGAAAGACCGCGAACACCGGGGAGCTGTTTTTT. This encodes CASSPPGRRKTANTGELFF.

This chain connects TRBV5-4 to TRBJ2-3; D not certain. CDR1 is SGHNT and CDR2 is YYREEE in the germline V gene (reference sequence). V gave up 2 bases and J gave up 0 bases, with 7 bases separating them. This CDR3 has 14 residues. The CDR3 DNA reads TGTGCCAGCAGCTTAGGATGGAGCACAGATACGCAGTATTTT. Translated, it gives CASSLGWSTDTQYF.

Comments on this clone: Other DNA sequences from this sample encode an identical CDR3 as well. The V call is TRBV5-1, the J call TRBJ1-1; no definite D call. CDR1 SGHRS and CDR2 YFSETQ come from the germline V gene. V lost 0 bases and J lost 3, with 6 bases in between. CDR3 length equals 13 residues. CDR3 in amino acids: CASSLAGDTEAFF. CDR3 nucleotide sequence: TGCGCCAGCAGCTTGGCCGGGGACACTGAAGCTTTCTTT.

V gene TRBV6-5 combines with J gene TRBJ2-6; TRBD2 is a possible D gene (6 bases). CDR1 MNHEY and CDR2 SVGAGI come from the germline V gene. The CDR3 contains 15 residues. V gave up 6 bases and J gave up 3 bases, with 12 bases separating them. For the CDR3, the DNA is TGTGCCAGCAGGGGGGACTTCGGTGGGGCCAACGTCCTGACTTTC. As protein: CASRGDFGGANVLTF.

J is TRBJ1-3 and V is TRBV7-3; D is unresolved. CDR1 SGHTA and CDR2 FQGTGA come from the germline V gene. Deletions cut 4 bases from V and 2 bases from J, with 21 bases between. This CDR3 contains 18 residues. CDR3 region: CASSSRLYPRLAGNTIYF. CDR3 sequence (DNA): TGTGCCAGCAGCTCAAGACTCTATCCCCGATTAGCTGGAAACACCATATATTTT.

This clone was seen a handful of times. V and J are TRBV19 and TRBJ1-4; tentative D call: TRBD1 (5 bases). The CDR3 contains 16 residues. The ends were cut back, 6 bases at V and 0 bases at J, with 14 bases in the middle. CDR1 is LNHDA, CDR2 SQIVND, per germline (reference sequence). CDR3 DNA sequence: TGTGCCAGTAGACCCGGGACCTTTGCAACTAATGAAAAACTGTTTTTT. It translates to CASRPGTFATNEKLFF.

The genes are TRBV18 and TRBJ2-1, with 7 bases matching TRBD1. The CDR3 is 16 amino acids. CDR1 is KGHSH, CDR2 LQKENI, per germline. V trimming: 2 bases; J trimming: 3 bases; junction bases outside the gene matches: 7. CDR3 loop: CASSPSFRDSYNEQFF. The CDR3 DNA reads as TGTGCCAGCTCACCATCCTTTAGGGACAGCTACAATGAGCAGTTCTTC.

The gene calls are TRBV12-3 or TRBV12-4 and TRBJ1-2; D is unclear. Deletions cut 3 bases from V and 2 bases from J, with 7 bases between. This CDR3 spans 13 amino acids. CDR3 in amino acids: CASSLAENYGYTF. CDR3 coding DNA: TGTGCCAGCAGTTTGGCAGAGAACTATGGCTACACCTTC.

The chain joins TRBV19 to TRBJ1-4; D gene unclear. Trimming took off 5 bases at V and 4 bases at J, with 11 bases between the two ends. The CDR3 sequence is 14 residues long. Germline loops: CDR1 LNHDA, CDR2 SQIVND (reference sequence). This chain's CDR3 is CASSLDRLNEKLFF. CDR3 bases: TGTGCCAGTAGTTTGGACCGCCTTAATGAAAAACTGTTTTTT.

A word on this clone: This sample includes further DNA sequences coding for the same CDR3. V and J are TRBV30 and TRBJ1-5; D unresolved. The germline V gene encodes CDR1 GTSNPN and CDR2 SVGIG (reference sequence). Between the trimmed V and J ends, which lost 0 bases and 1 base, there was a span of 4 bases. CDR3 length: 13 residues. The CDR3 DNA reads TGTGCCTGGAGTGTGGACAGCAATCAGCCCCAGCATTTT. Translation: CAWSVDSNQPQHF.

The V and J genes are TRBV28 and TRBJ1-6; possible D gene TRBD1, 5 bases. There are 13 residues in the CDR3. Between the trimmed V and J ends, which lost 7 bases and 10 bases, there was a span of 14 bases. The germline V gene has CDR1 MDHEN and CDR2 SYDVKM. CDR3 region: CASIGSRGSPLHF. In DNA form, the CDR3 reads TGTGCCAGCATAGGGTCTAGGGGATCACCCCTCCACTTT.

CDR3 loop: CASSRAQFYEQYF. CDR3 nucleotides: TGTGCCAGCAGCCGAGCCCAATTCTACGAGCAGTACTTC. V is TRBV12-3 or TRBV12-4 and J is TRBJ2-7, with D uncertain. Trimming shortened V by 6 bases and J by 3 bases, and 12 bases separated the two germline ends. The CDR3 runs to 13 residues.

This clone was found a few times. J is TRBJ1-2 and V is TRBV19, with TRBD1 matching 9 bases. V dropped 8 bases and J dropped 1; count of bases not matched to a gene: 8. The germline V gene encodes CDR1 LNHDA and CDR2 SQIVND (reference sequence). There are 15 residues in the CDR3. The CDR3 bases are TGTGCCAGTTCCGGGACAGGGTCGGATAACTATGGCTACACCTTC. Protein sequence: CASSGTGSDNYGYTF.

The chain employs TRBV5-1 and TRBJ1-2; perhaps TRBD1 as D (6 bases). The CDR3 totals 17 residues. Germline V CDR1 and CDR2: SGHRS, YFSETQ. Trimming removed 4 bases at V and 3 bases at J, with 22 bases between. CDR3 region: CASSPMATGRNDYGYTF. The CDR3 DNA is TGCGCCAGCAGCCCCATGGCCACAGGGAGAAACGACTATGGCTACACCTTC.

The V call is TRBV5-6, the J call TRBJ1-1; D possibly corresponds to TRBD1 (5 bases). The CDR3 is 13 amino acids. V was clipped by 4 bases and J by 11 bases, with 18 bases between them. Per the germline V gene, CDR1 is SGHDT and CDR2 is YYEEEE. The CDR3 loop is CASSPGTPFTAFF. In DNA, the CDR3 is TGTGCCAGCAGCCCCGGGACCCCATTTACGGCTTTCTTT.

The chain recombines TRBV5-5 with TRBJ1-3; D perhaps matches TRBD1 (5 bases). The CDR3 has 15 amino acids. V dropped 0 bases and J dropped 0 bases, with 7 bases sitting between them. Germline CDR1 reads SGHKS; CDR2 reads YYEKEE (reference sequence). This CDR3 is CASSLDGGSGNTIYF. For the CDR3, the DNA is TGTGCCAGCAGCTTGGATGGGGGCTCTGGAAACACCATATATTTT. The full variable domain, its missing parts supplied by reference TRBV5-5 and TRBJ1-3, is DAGVTQSPTHLIKTRGQQVTLRCSPISGHKSVSWYQQVLGQGPQFIFQYYEKEERGRGNFPDRFSARQFPNYSSELNVNALLLGDSALYLCASSLDGGSGNTIYFGEGSWLTVV.

The chain uses TRBV28 and TRBJ2-2; no definite D call. Germline V gene data show CDR1 as MDHEN and CDR2 as SYDVKM. Trimming pared 2 bases from V and 7 bases from J, leaving 2 bases between. CDR3 length: 11 residues. CDR3 residues: CASSLIGELFF. The CDR3 nucleotides are TGTGCCAGCAGTTTAATCGGGGAGCTGTTTTTT.

The chain links TRBV6-5 to TRBJ2-7; TRBD1 matches 7 bases. Germline trimming cut 5 bases from V and 4 bases from J; bases unmatched to any gene: 11. Germline assignment: CDR1 MNHEY and CDR2 SVGAGI. The CDR3 spans 15 residues. The CDR3 DNA sequence: TGTGCCAGCAGTCAACGACGGGACAGCTGGTACGAGCAGTACTTC. Protein sequence: CASSQRRDSWYEQYF.

The CDR3 coding sequence is TGTGCCAGCAGTCCGGGACAGAAGCAGTACTTC. It translates to CASSPGQKQYF. The chain has TRBV6-5 and TRBJ2-7; 7 nucleotides agree with TRBD1. CDR3 size: 11 residues. Germline trimming cut 5 bases from V and 8 bases from J; bases unmatched to any gene: 3. Germline lookup yields CDR1 MNHEY and CDR2 SVGAGI.

The CDR3 reads CASSFYISGANVLTF. CDR3 DNA: TGTGCCAGCAGTTTTTATATCTCTGGGGCCAACGTCCTGACTTTC. The chain is built from TRBV27 and TRBJ2-6, with unresolved D. This CDR3 spans 15 amino acids. The ends were cut back, 3 bases at V and 0 bases at J, with 6 bases in the middle. Germline V gene data show CDR1 as MNHEY and CDR2 as SMNVEV (reference sequence). Full variable domain (missing parts from reference TRBV27 and TRBJ2-6): EAQVTQNPRYLITVTGKKLTVTCSQNMNHEYMSWYRQDPGLGLRQIYYSMNVEVTDKGDVPEGYKVSRKEKRNFPLILESPSPNQTSLYFCASSFYISGANVLTFGAGSRLTVL.

V is TRBV30 and J is TRBJ1-2; a possible D gene is TRBD1 (5 bases). Germline CDR1 GTSNPN, CDR2 SVGIG (reference sequence). V dropped 3 bases and J dropped 4 bases, with 15 bases sitting between them. The CDR3 runs 14 residues. This CDR3 is CAWSPTGPFYGYTF. The CDR3 DNA follows: TGTGCCTGGAGCCCTACGGGGCCTTTCTATGGCTACACCTTC.

The V and J genes are TRBV24-1 and TRBJ2-3, with D perhaps being TRBD1 or TRBD2 (5 bases each). CDR1 is KGHDR, CDR2 SFDVKD, per germline. Trimming removed 8 bases at V and 2 bases at J, with 10 bases between. There are 13 residues in the CDR3. The CDR3 DNA reads as TGTGCCACCATGGGACCACTCACAGATACGCAGTATTTT. Protein sequence: CATMGPLTDTQYF.

DNA for the CDR3: TGTGCCAGCAGTTTAACAGGACAGGGTATTAGCACTGAAGCTTTCTTT. Its protein is CASSLTGQGISTEAFF. The chain employs TRBV27 and TRBJ1-1; 8 bases map to TRBD1. The CDR3 covers 16 residues. The ends lost 2 bases at V and 4 bases at J; junction bases unmatched: 9. In germline, CDR1 is MNHEY, CDR2 SMNVEV (reference sequence).

This clone was recorded a few times. The CDR3 sequence: CASSLAGTYSGNTIYF. In DNA form, the CDR3 reads TGTGCCAGCAGCTTGGCAGGGACATACTCTGGAAACACCATATATTTT. The gene calls are TRBV7-9 and TRBJ1-3, with D possibly TRBD1 on 6 matching bases. This CDR3 is built from 16 residues. V lost 3 bases and J lost 0, with 12 bases in between. Looked up from germline, CDR1 is SEHNR and CDR2 is FQNEAQ (reference sequence).

The chain has TRBV6-5 and TRBJ1-6; a possible D gene is TRBD1 (5 bases). V lost 3 bases and J lost 10, with 16 bases in between. Germline-derived CDR1 and CDR2 are MNHEY and SVGAGI. This CDR3 region has 15 residues. CDR3 sequence: CASSYGASSRSPLHF. The CDR3 region has the DNA TGTGCCAGCAGTTATGGGGCTTCGAGTCGGTCACCCCTCCACTTT.

The genes are TRBV3-1 (or the pseudogene TRBV3-2) and TRBJ1-1; D is uncertain. V gave up 4 bases and J gave up 5 bases, with 11 bases separating them. Germline CDR1 and CDR2: LGHDT and YNNKEL (reference sequence). CDR3 length: 13 residues. CDR3 nucleotides: TGTGCCAGCAGCCCCTTTCGGGAGACTGAAGCTTTCTTT. This sequence encodes CASSPFRETEAFF.